This T cell receptor beta chain emerged from a study of blood T cell repertoires in COVID-19. As for the study in general: Material from acute and convalescent COVID-19 was sourced from the United States, Italy and Spain.

Only a few counts were recorded for this clone. This CDR3 has 14 residues. Germline lookup yields CDR1 MDHEN and CDR2 SYDVKM. V shed 8 bases, J shed 2 bases, and the junction held 5 bases outside the gene matches. Libraries were prepared by immunoSEQ multiplex PCR; TCRdb keeps only in-frame clonotypes and omits some of them. The data show approximately 90,000 clones, approximately 87% seen once. The rearrangement uses TRBV28 and TRBJ1-3; 8 bases are shared with TRBD1. Material: peripheral blood. This receptor was obtained from a human donor in a cohort sampled during active COVID-19. CDR3 sequence: CASGDRGTGNTIYF. The DNA for the CDR3 is TGTGCCAGCGGAGACAGGGGCACTGGAAACACCATATATTTT.